The source of this T cell receptor (beta chain) is a study of T-cell reconstitution after alpha-beta-depleted transplantation in children (dated by TCRdb to between 2015 and 2016). Concerning the study at large: Using TCR repertoire profiling, the study quantitatively followed how T-cell immune reconstitution unfolded in children after TCRalphabeta/CD19-depleted allogeneic hematopoietic cell transplantation.

Only a few counts were recorded for this clonotype. There is no known antigen for this receptor. No quality values exist for individual bases; no much larger clone is one base distant. The paper's findings and limits, for the study overall: About two months after transplant, the apparently early recovery of alphabetaT-cell counts reportedly depended on just several hundred clones that had expanded rapidly and came from non-depleted graft cells. The frequencies of hyperexpanded clones fell over the following months, and after one year, T-cell counts and TCRbeta diversity were mostly attributed to newly produced T cells. The high TCRbeta diversity at day 60 in some patients was ascribed to recipient T cells and intrathymic progenitors that had survived conditioning.

The library was obtained by PCR. Sequenced on an Illumina HiSeq 2500. Molecular barcoding was employed in the preparation of TCR libraries, with unique molecular identifiers being used to normalize TCRbeta repertoire quantification. TCRdb redid the processing of the public reads, applying fastp at Q25 and MiXCR, and retained in-frame beta chains. Each entry is one CDR3 protein sequence, shown with its most common DNA and genes. The sample includes around 200,000 distinct CDR3 sequences, with roughly 8.1% observed a single time. The ten largest clones represent roughly 35% of the sample. Trimming takes 4 bases from V and 2 bases from J, and the germline ends sit 16 bases apart. The CDR3 runs 16 residues from the cysteine to the phenylalanine. The kept DNA is CDR3 alone, 48 bases in frame from the first base. Reading the germline V gene gives CDR1 SGHDT and CDR2 YYEEEE. The treatment or condition label of this sample denotes: allogeneic hematopoietic cell transplantation with graft depleted of TCRalphabeta T cells and CD19 B cells. The children who served as transplant recipients had been given grafts of TCRalphabeta/CD19-depleted allogeneic hematopoietic cells.

The sample consisted of PBMCs, mostly from graft donor cells, taken 360 days after TCRalphabeta/CD19-depleted stem cell transplant. This receptor was identified in a male patient aged 2 to 10 who had a stem cell transplant for acute myeloid leukemia, so the T cells may come from the graft donor. The V and J segments used are TRBV5-6 and TRBJ2-1; the D gene is perhaps TRBD2, on 6 matching bases. The CDR3 region: CASSPPGLTTYNEQFF. The nucleotides read TGTGCCAGCAGCCCGCCGGGACTCACTACCTACAATGAGCAGTTCTTC.